The T cell receptor beta chain under discussion was sequenced for a study of T cell changes during pregnancy in multiple sclerosis. V lost 1 base and J lost 3; bases outside the gene matches: 5. The CDR3 loop spans 16 amino acids. Germline-derived CDR1 and CDR2 are SEHNR and FQNEAQ (reference sequence). Data came from immunoSEQ multiplex PCR; TCRdb stores just in-frame clones and leaves some out. The sample gives about 60,000 clones, roughly 91% of which show up once; just over 0.85% is in the top ten. This receptor was taken from a female donor with multiple sclerosis, enrolled in a pregnancy study. V and J are TRBV7-9 and TRBJ1-1; 10 nucleotides match TRBD1. The sequenced sample was peripheral blood, obtained before pregnancy. CDR3 DNA sequence: TGTGCCAGCAGCTTAGGACTGGGACAGGGGTACACTGAAGCTTTCTTT. This encodes CASSLGLGQGYTEAFF. The whole variable domain, filled in from reference TRBV7-9 and TRBJ1-1, reads DTGVSQNPRHKITKRGQNVTFRCDPISEHNRLYWYRQTLGQGPEFLTYFQNEAQLEKSRLLSDRFSAERPKGSFSTLEIQRTEQGDSAMYLCASSLGLGQGYTEAFFGQGTRLTVV.